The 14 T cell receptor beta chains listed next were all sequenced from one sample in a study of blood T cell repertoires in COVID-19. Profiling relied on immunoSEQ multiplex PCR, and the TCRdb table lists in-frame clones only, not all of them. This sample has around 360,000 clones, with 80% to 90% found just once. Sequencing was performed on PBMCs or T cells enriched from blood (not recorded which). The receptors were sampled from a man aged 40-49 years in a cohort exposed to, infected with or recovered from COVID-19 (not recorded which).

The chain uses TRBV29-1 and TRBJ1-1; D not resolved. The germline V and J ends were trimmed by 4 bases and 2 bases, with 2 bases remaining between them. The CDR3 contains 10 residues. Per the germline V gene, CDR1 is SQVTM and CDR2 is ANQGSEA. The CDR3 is CSVANTEAFF. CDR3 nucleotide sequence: TGCAGCGTTGCTAACACTGAAGCTTTCTTT.

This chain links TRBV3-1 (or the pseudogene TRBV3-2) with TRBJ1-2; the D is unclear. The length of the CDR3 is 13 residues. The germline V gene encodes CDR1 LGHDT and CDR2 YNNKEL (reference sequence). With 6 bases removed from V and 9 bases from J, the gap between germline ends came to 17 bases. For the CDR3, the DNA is TGTGCCAGCAGGAATCTGGGCGATGATAGCTACACCTTC. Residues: CASRNLGDDSYTF.

The CDR3 sequence is CASSVGWQGNEKLFF. DNA for the CDR3: TGTGCCAGCAGTGTTGGGTGGCAGGGAAACGAAAAACTGTTTTTT. The chain couples TRBV2 to TRBJ1-4, with D perhaps matching TRBD1 (5 bases). The germline CDR1 and CDR2 sequences are SNHLY and FYNNEI. Trimming left V 4 bases short and J 8 bases short, with 17 bases between. This CDR3 is built from 15 residues.

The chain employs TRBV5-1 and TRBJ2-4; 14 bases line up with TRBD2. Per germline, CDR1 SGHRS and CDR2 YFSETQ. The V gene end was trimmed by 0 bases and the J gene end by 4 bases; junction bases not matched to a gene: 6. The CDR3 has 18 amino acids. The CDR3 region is CASSLAGTSGGGKNIQYF. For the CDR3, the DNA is TGCGCCAGCAGCTTGGCCGGGACTAGCGGGGGTGGGAAAAACATTCAGTACTTC.

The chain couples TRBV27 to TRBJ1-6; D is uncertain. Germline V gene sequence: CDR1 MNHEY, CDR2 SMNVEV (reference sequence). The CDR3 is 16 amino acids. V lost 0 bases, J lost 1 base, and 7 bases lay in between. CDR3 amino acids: CASSLSSRSYNSPLHF. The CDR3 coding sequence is TGTGCCAGCAGTTTATCGAGCAGGTCCTATAATTCACCCCTCCACTTT.

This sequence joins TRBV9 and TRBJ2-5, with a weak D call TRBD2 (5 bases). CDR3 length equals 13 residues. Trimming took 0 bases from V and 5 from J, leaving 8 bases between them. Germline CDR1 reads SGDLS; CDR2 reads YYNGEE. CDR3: CASSVGEYETQYF. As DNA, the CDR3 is TGTGCCAGCAGCGTAGGGGAGTACGAGACCCAGTACTTC.

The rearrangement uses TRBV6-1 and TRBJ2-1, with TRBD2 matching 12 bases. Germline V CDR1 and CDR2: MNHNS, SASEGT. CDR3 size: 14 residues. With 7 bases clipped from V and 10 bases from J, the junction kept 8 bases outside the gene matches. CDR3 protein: CASTLTSGSEEQFF. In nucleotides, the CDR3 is TGTGCCAGCACTTTGACTAGCGGGAGTGAGGAGCAGTTCTTC.

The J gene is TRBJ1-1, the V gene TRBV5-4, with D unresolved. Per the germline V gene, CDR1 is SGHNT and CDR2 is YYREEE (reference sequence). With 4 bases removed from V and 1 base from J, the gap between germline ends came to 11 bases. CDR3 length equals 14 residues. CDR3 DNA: TGTGCCAGCAGCGGCAACAGAGCGAACACTGAAGCTTTCTTT. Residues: CASSGNRANTEAFF.

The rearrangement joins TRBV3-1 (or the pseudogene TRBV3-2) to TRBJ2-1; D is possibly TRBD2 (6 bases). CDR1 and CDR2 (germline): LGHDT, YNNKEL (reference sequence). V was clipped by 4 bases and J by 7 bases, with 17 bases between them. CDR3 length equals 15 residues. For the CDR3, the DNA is TGTGCCAGCAGCCGAGGTCTAGCGTCGGGTAATGAGCAGTTCTTC. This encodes CASSRGLASGNEQFF.

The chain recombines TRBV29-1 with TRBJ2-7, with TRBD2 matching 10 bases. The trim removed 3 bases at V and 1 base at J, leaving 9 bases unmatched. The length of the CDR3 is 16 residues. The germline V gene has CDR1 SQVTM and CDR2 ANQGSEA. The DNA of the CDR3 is TGCAGCGTTGATAATTATCCTAGCGGGAGTTCCTACGAGCAGTACTTC. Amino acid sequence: CSVDNYPSGSSYEQYF.

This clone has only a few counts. CDR3 sequence reads: CASSELTGQYNEQFF. DNA of the CDR3: TGTGCCAGCAGTGAACTTACGGGACAGTACAATGAGCAGTTCTTC. This chain connects TRBV6-1 to TRBJ2-1, with 7 nucleotides matching TRBD1. Germline V lookup: CDR1 MNHNS, CDR2 SASEGT. The CDR3 totals 15 residues. Trimming at V came to 2 bases and at J to 4 bases, leaving 5 bases not matched to a gene.

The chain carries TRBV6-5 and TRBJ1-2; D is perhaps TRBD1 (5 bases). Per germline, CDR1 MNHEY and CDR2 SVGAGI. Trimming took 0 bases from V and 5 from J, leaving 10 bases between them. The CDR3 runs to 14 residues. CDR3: CASSYSQGGYGYTF. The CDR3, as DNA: TGTGCCAGCAGTTACTCGCAGGGCGGTTATGGCTACACCTTC.

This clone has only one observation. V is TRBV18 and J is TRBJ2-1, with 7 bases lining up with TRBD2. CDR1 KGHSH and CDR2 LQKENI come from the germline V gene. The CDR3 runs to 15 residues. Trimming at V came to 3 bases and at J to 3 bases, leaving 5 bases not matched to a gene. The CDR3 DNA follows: TGTGCCAGCTCACCCTCCGGGACTAACTACAATGAGCAGTTCTTC. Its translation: CASSPSGTNYNEQFF. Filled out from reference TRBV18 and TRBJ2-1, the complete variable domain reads NAGVMQNPRHLVRRRGQEARLRCSPMKGHSHVYWYRQLPEEGLKFMVYLQKENIIDESGMPKERFSAEFPKEGPSILRIQQVVRGDSAAYFCASSPSGTNYNEQFFGPGTRLTVL.

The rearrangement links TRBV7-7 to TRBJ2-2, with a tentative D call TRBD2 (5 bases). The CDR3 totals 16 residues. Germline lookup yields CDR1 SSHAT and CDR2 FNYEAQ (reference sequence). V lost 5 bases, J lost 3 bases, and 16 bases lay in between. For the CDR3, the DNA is TGTGCCAGCAGCACATTCAGAGGGAAAGACACCGGGGAGCTGTTTTTT. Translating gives CASSTFRGKDTGELFF.